Shown below are 25 T cell receptor beta chains from a single sample sequenced in a study of radiotherapy plus CTLA-4 blockade in lung cancer. Here immunoSEQ multiplex PCR was the method, and the copy in TCRdb shows in-frame clones only, minus some. The data hold roughly 120,000 clones, with 78% observed a single time. Specimen: peripheral blood, collected from a patient treated with radiotherapy plus ipilimumab. These receptors all stem from a human donor with non-small cell lung cancer who had a partial response to radiotherapy plus ipilimumab.

The V and J genes are TRBV20-1 and TRBJ2-7; D not certain. The length of the CDR3 is 11 residues. Trimming removed 4 bases from V and 3 bases from J, with 7 bases in between. Germline V lookup: CDR1 DFQATT, CDR2 SNEGSKA (reference sequence). This CDR3 is CSANDFYEQYV. Written as DNA, the CDR3 is TGCAGTGCTAACGACTTCTACGAGCAGTACGTC.

This chain connects TRBV5-5 to TRBJ2-3; 12 bases are shared with TRBD1. CDR3 length: 16 amino acids. CDR1 is SGHKS and CDR2 is YYEKEE in the germline V gene (reference sequence). The V gene end was trimmed by 4 bases and the J gene end by 4 bases; junction bases not matched to a gene: 7. The CDR3 spells CASSLGTGGNADTQYF. CDR3 DNA sequence: TGTGCCAGCAGCCTCGGGACAGGGGGCAACGCAGATACGCAGTATTTT.

The V and J genes are TRBV5-4 and TRBJ1-2; 7 nucleotides match TRBD1. V lost 4 bases to trimming and J lost 5 bases; unmatched junction nucleotides: 5. CDR1 is SGHNT and CDR2 is YYREEE in the germline V gene (reference sequence). CDR3 length: 13 amino acids. The CDR3 DNA follows: TGTGCCAGCAGCGCTACAGGGGTGTATGGCTACACCTTC. Residues: CASSATGVYGYTF.

The chain couples TRBV4-2 to TRBJ1-5, with D hard to call. The length of the CDR3 is 14 residues. Trimming removed 3 bases from V and 5 bases from J, with 11 bases in between. Germline-derived CDR1 and CDR2 are LGHNA and YNFKEQ. CDR3 protein: CASSHVEDYQPQHF. Here the CDR3 DNA reads TGTGCCAGCAGCCATGTTGAGGACTATCAGCCCCAGCATTTT.

The chain links TRBV13 to TRBJ2-3; 7 positions match TRBD2. V gave up 4 bases and J gave up 2 bases; unmatched junction bases: 6. Looked up from germline, CDR1 is PRHDT and CDR2 is FYEKMQ (reference sequence). The CDR3 has 15 amino acids. The DNA of the CDR3 is TGTGCCAGCAGCTATCAGCGGGGCTACACAGATACGCAGTATTTT. It encodes CASSYQRGYTDTQYF.

This chain uses TRBV6-1 with TRBJ2-7; weak D call: TRBD1 (6 bases). CDR1 and CDR2 (germline): MNHNS, SASEGT. The CDR3 consists of 16 residues. The germline V and J ends were trimmed by 1 base and 0 bases, with 13 bases remaining between them. The CDR3 DNA follows: TGTGCCAGCAGTGAAGGGTCAGGGGCCGGCTCCTACGAGCAGTACTTC. It encodes CASSEGSGAGSYEQYF.

J is TRBJ2-1 and V is TRBV25-1; 13 positions match TRBD2. CDR3 length: 16 residues. Trimming cost V 3 bases and J 7 bases; bases outside gene matches: 6. Germline values: CDR1 MGHDK, CDR2 SYGVNS. The CDR3 reads CASSDTSGRVKNEQFF. CDR3 in DNA: TGTGCCAGCAGTGATACTAGCGGGAGGGTTAAAAATGAGCAGTTCTTC.

The V gene is TRBV29-1, the J gene TRBJ2-7; 7 bases fit TRBD1. Germline V gene lookup returns CDR1 SQVTM and CDR2 ANQGSEA. This CDR3 comprises 13 residues. The junction had 8 bases not matched to a gene; V was cut back by 7 bases and J by 2 bases. In nucleotides, the CDR3 is TGCAGCGCAAGAGAGGGGGCTACCTACGAGCAGTACTTC. As protein: CSAREGATYEQYF.

The CDR3 reads CASSDGRSRNQPQHF. In nucleotides, the CDR3 is TGTGCCAGCAGTGACGGCAGATCGAGGAATCAGCCCCAGCATTTT. The rearrangement joins TRBV2 to TRBJ1-5; no clear D gene. With 3 bases removed from V and 4 bases from J, the gap between germline ends came to 13 bases. The CDR3 contains 15 residues. Per germline, CDR1 SNHLY and CDR2 FYNNEI.

The chain carries TRBV30 and TRBJ1-2; D gene ambiguous. CDR3 size: 16 residues. Germline V gives CDR1 GTSNPN, CDR2 SVGIG (reference sequence). The V end was cut by 0 bases, the J end by 4 bases, with 18 bases between. CDR3: CAWSVPSETLPYGYTF. The CDR3 DNA reads as TGTGCCTGGAGTGTACCGTCAGAAACCCTCCCCTATGGCTACACCTTC.

The CDR3 nucleotides are TGTGCCAGCAGCTTAGGGACCGTAGCGAACGGCTCCTACGAGCAGTACTTC. As protein: CASSLGTVANGSYEQYF. The chain joins TRBV7-6 to TRBJ2-5; D is possibly TRBD2 (5 bases). The DNA end lines up better with TRBJ2-7; the J call may be wrong. This CDR3 has 17 residues. Germline V lookup: CDR1 SGHVS, CDR2 FNYEAQ.

This chain links TRBV5-1 with TRBJ1-4; possible D gene TRBD1, 5 bases. The germline CDR1 and CDR2 sequences are SGHRS and YFSETQ. The CDR3 has 16 residues. Trimming removed 0 bases from V and 8 bases from J, with 17 bases in between. The CDR3 nucleotides read TGCGCCAGCAGCTTGGACGTTAGCGGGGGGAACGAAAAACTGTTTTTT. It translates to CASSLDVSGGNEKLFF.

This clone has a handful of counts. This chain uses TRBV6-5 with TRBJ2-6; D perhaps matches TRBD2 (6 bases). The CDR3 sequence is 14 residues long. The V end was cut by 6 bases, the J end by 2 bases, with 8 bases between. Germline V gene sequence: CDR1 MNHEY, CDR2 SVGAGI. The CDR3 DNA sequence: TGTGCCAGCAGCTCTAGCGCTGGGGCCAACGTCCTGACTTTC. It translates to CASSSSAGANVLTF.

The rearrangement uses TRBV4-3 and TRBJ1-4; weak D call: TRBD1 (5 bases). The germline V gene encodes CDR1 LGHNA and CDR2 YSLEER. The CDR3 loop spans 13 amino acids. V was clipped by 1 base and J by 10 bases, with 10 bases between them. The CDR3, as DNA: TGCGCCAGCAGCCAAGGTCCCGGGGGAAAACTGTTTTTT. Translation gives CASSQGPGGKLFF.

The V gene is TRBV27, the J gene TRBJ2-2; 9 nucleotides match TRBD2. CDR3 length: 17 amino acids. Germline assignment: CDR1 MNHEY and CDR2 SMNVEV (reference sequence). Trimming took 3 bases from V and 3 from J; bases not matched to a gene: 8. CDR3 coding DNA: TGTGCCAGCAGTTTGGAGCTAGCGGGAACGCACACCGGGGAGCTGTTTTTT. Amino acids: CASSLELAGTHTGELFF.

This chain joins TRBV7-8 and TRBJ1-2, with D possibly being TRBD1 (5 bases). Germline values: CDR1 SGHVS, CDR2 FQNEAQ. Trimming pared 2 bases from V and 4 bases from J, leaving 14 bases between. The CDR3 has 15 residues. The CDR3 coding sequence is TGTGCCAGCAGCTTATCCCAGGGAGGACTCTATGGCTACACCTTC. It is translated as CASSLSQGGLYGYTF.

This sequence joins TRBV30 and TRBJ1-1; 8 positions agree with TRBD1. CDR1 is GTSNPN, CDR2 SVGIG, per germline (reference sequence). This CDR3 comprises 14 residues. J was trimmed by 2 bases and V by 3 bases; bases with no gene match: 5. Here the CDR3 reads CAWRYGTGNTEAFF. The CDR3, as DNA: TGTGCCTGGAGATACGGGACAGGCAACACTGAAGCTTTCTTT.

The chain carries TRBV5-6 and TRBJ1-3, with D possibly matching TRBD1 (6 bases). CDR1 is SGHDT and CDR2 is YYEEEE in the germline V gene. The germline V and J ends were trimmed by 4 bases and 1 base, with 9 bases remaining between them. The CDR3 spans 14 residues. The CDR3 region is CASSRQGSGNTIYF. CDR3 coding DNA: TGTGCCAGCAGCCGTCAGGGGTCTGGAAACACCATATATTTT.

This clone was counted a few times. This rearrangement joins TRBV25-1 to TRBJ2-3; a possible D gene is TRBD1 (5 bases). The CDR3 length is 17 residues. Germline CDR1 MGHDK, CDR2 SYGVNS. Between the trimmed V and J ends, which lost 4 bases and 2 bases, there was a span of 19 bases. CDR3 DNA: TGTGCCAGCAGTGTGGGCGGACGAGGACACCTCACAGATACGCAGTATTTT. Residues: CASSVGGRGHLTDTQYF.

This clone was seen a single time. The chain carries TRBV7-8 and TRBJ2-5, with 11 bases matching TRBD2. The DNA end is a closer match to TRBJ2-7, so the J assignment may be wrong. Germline V gives CDR1 SGHVS, CDR2 FQNEAQ. The length of the CDR3 is 15 residues. CDR3 in DNA: TGTGCCAGCAGCCCGGGACTAGCGGCTTCCTACGAGCAGTACTTC. Amino acid sequence: CASSPGLAASYEQYF.

This clone was detected only a few times. V and J are TRBV9 and TRBJ2-5; 10 positions agree with TRBD2. CDR3 length: 19 residues. Germline V lookup: CDR1 SGDLS, CDR2 YYNGEE. Trimming removed 0 bases from V and 5 bases from J; junction bases left unmatched: 16. The CDR3 coding sequence is TGTGCCAGCAGCGTAGACAGGGGGACTAAGCGGGAGGGCCGGGAGACCCAGTACTTC. Protein: CASSVDRGTKREGRETQYF. Full variable domain (remainder filled in from reference TRBV9 and TRBJ2-5): DSGVTQTPKHLITATGQRVTLRCSPRSGDLSVYWYQQSLDQGLQFLIQYYNGEERAKGNILERFSAQQFPDLHSELNLSSLELGDSALYFCASSVDRGTKREGRETQYFGPGTRLLVL.

V and J are TRBV28 and TRBJ2-2; TRBD2 matches 12 bases. CDR3 length: 17 residues. Germline assignment: CDR1 MDHEN and CDR2 SYDVKM. V lost 10 bases, J lost 4 bases, and 13 bases stayed unmatched. CDR3 sequence reads: CAILPATSGRGTGELFF. The CDR3 coding sequence is TGTGCCATCCTGCCTGCGACTAGCGGGAGAGGCACCGGGGAGCTGTTTTTT.

This rearrangement joins TRBV28 to TRBJ1-2; D perhaps matches TRBD1 (5 bases). This CDR3 region has 18 residues. The V gene lost 5 bases and the J gene lost 3 bases, with 25 bases spanning the gap. From germline, CDR1 is MDHEN and CDR2 SYDVKM. The CDR3 protein is CASSAIRVQGLVDYGYTF. CDR3 coding DNA: TGTGCCAGCAGTGCGATCCGGGTCCAGGGCCTAGTGGACTATGGCTACACCTTC.

The genes are TRBV10-1 and TRBJ1-5; tentative D call: TRBD1 (6 bases). The V end lost 2 bases, the J end lost 7 bases, and 18 bases lay between the germline ends. Germline lookup yields CDR1 WNHNN and CDR2 SYGVQD (reference sequence). CDR3 length: 16 amino acids. CDR3 nucleotides: TGCGCCAGCAGTGAGGAGGGGGTCAGTGTGCACCAGCCCCAGCATTTT. This sequence encodes CASSEEGVSVHQPQHF.

The V call is TRBV19, the J call TRBJ2-4; 8 nucleotides agree with TRBD2. With V trimmed by 3 bases and J by 7 bases, 8 bases remained unmatched. From germline, CDR1 is LNHDA and CDR2 SQIVND (reference sequence). The length of the CDR3 is 15 residues. The CDR3 DNA reads as TGTGCCAGTAGTATCGGGATAGCGGGACTGAACATTCAGTACTTC. This sequence encodes CASSIGIAGLNIQYF.